The 23 T cell receptor beta chains reported below all come from one sample, sequenced in a study of human T cells and chemical hapten exposure. TCRdb re-called the RACE reads with MiXCR, one entry per CDR3 protein. The data show 35,000 to 50,000 distinct CDR3 sequences, under 12% seen once. Documented time point: pre-sensitization, week 0. Described treatment: therapeutic diphenylcyclopropenone sensitization with weekly scalp DPC. This sample comprised whole blood, obtained in connection with sensitization to the hapten diphenylcyclopropenone (DPC). The receptors here all came from a man between 25 and 39 years old with alopecia areata. Some clones in this sample may be carry-over from other donors' samples.

This clonotype has only a few counts. J is TRBJ2-7 and V is TRBV6-5, with D possibly being TRBD1 (5 bases). Germline values: CDR1 MNHEY, CDR2 SVGAGI. The CDR3 extends over 15 amino acids. Trimming cost V 0 bases and J 0 bases, with 9 bases left between them. The CDR3, as DNA: TGTGCCAGCAGTTACTCGTACGACAGCTCCTACGAGCAGTACTTC. Protein product: CASSYSYDSSYEQYF.

The chain links TRBV7-8 to TRBJ2-2; D not resolved. The CDR3 is made up of 14 amino acids. V was shortened by 1 base and J by 5 bases, with 8 bases between the two germline ends. The V gene's germline CDR1 is SGHVS and CDR2 FQNEAQ. The DNA of the CDR3 is TGTGCCAGCAGCTTAGGGTCGCCAACCGGGGAGCTGTTTTTT. Amino acid sequence: CASSLGSPTGELFF.

V usage is TRBV6-4 and J usage is TRBJ2-7, with a possible D match to TRBD2 (5 bases). This CDR3 contains 14 residues. Trimming removed 8 bases at V and 2 bases at J, with 16 bases between. The V gene's germline CDR1 is MRHNA and CDR2 SNTAGT. The CDR3 sequence: CASSPDGDTYEQYF. DNA of the CDR3: TGTGCCAGCTCCCCAGACGGGGATACCTACGAGCAGTACTTC.

This clonotype was picked up a small number of times. This rearrangement joins TRBV20-1 to TRBJ2-5; 12 positions agree with TRBD2. The CDR3 is 13 residues long. CDR1 is DFQATT, CDR2 SNEGSKA, per germline (reference sequence). J was trimmed by 7 bases and V by 6 bases; bases with no gene match: 6. As DNA, the CDR3 is TGCAGTGCAACTAGCGGGGGGATGGGGACCCAGTACTTC. As protein: CSATSGGMGTQYF.

The gene calls are TRBV3-1 and TRBJ2-2; D is uncertain. V was pared by 2 bases and J by 4 bases, with 5 bases between. The CDR3 totals 13 residues. Germline CDR1 is LGHDT and CDR2 is YNNKEL (reference sequence). The CDR3 spells CASSQSTTGELFF. Written as DNA, the CDR3 is TGTGCCAGCAGCCAATCCACCACCGGGGAGCTGTTTTTT.

This chain links TRBV7-8 with TRBJ2-5; D unresolved. Germline V lookup: CDR1 SGHVS, CDR2 FQNEAQ. Trimming took 1 base from V and 5 from J, leaving 5 bases between them. This CDR3 region has 12 residues. In nucleotides, the CDR3 is TGTGCCAGCAGCTTAGTTCGCGAGACCCAGTACTTC. The encoded protein is CASSLVRETQYF.

This clonotype was counted at least ten times. The chain carries TRBV6-2 or TRBV6-3 and TRBJ1-1; 7 nucleotides align to TRBD1. The V gene's germline CDR1 is MNHEY and CDR2 SVGEGT. The CDR3 has 15 residues. The ends lost 1 base at V and 1 base at J; junction bases unmatched: 3. The CDR3: CASSYWGQSNTEAFF. The CDR3 bases are TGTGCCAGCAGTTACTGGGGACAGTCGAACACTGAAGCTTTCTTT.

In this sample, this clonotype turned up many times. The gene calls are TRBV21-1 and TRBJ2-7; TRBD1, the table's D call, lacks a check against the DNA. TRBV21-1 is described as a pseudogene. The CDR3 has 14 amino acids. This CDR3 reads CASSKATGAYEQYV. The CDR3 nucleotides read TGTGCCAGCAGCAAAGCGACAGGGGCCTACGAGCAGTACGTC.

This clonotype was seen many times. The rearrangement links TRBV7-2 to TRBJ2-3; 8 nucleotides line up with TRBD2. CDR1 and CDR2 (germline): SGHTA, FQGNSA. The CDR3 is 15 amino acids. J lost 10 bases, V lost 5 bases, and 14 bases had no gene match. CDR3 in DNA: TGTGCCAGCAGCCGGCCAGGGCGGGAGGCCCCCCCGCAGTATTTT. It translates to CASSRPGREAPPQYF. The full variable domain, its missing parts supplied by reference TRBV7-2 and TRBJ2-3, is GAGVSQSPSNKVTEKGKDVELRCDPISGHTALYWYRQSLGQGLEFLIYFQGNSAPDKSGLPSDRFSAERTGGSVSTLTIQRTQQEDSAVYLCASSRPGREAPPQYFGPGTRLTVL.

This clonotype was recorded at least ten times. V and J are TRBV5-1 and TRBJ2-7; D not resolved. Germline assignment: CDR1 SGHRS and CDR2 YFSETQ. V lost 4 bases, J lost 4 bases, and 12 bases lay in between. CDR3 size: 13 residues. The CDR3 protein is CASSIDWSYEQYV. The CDR3 DNA follows: TGCGCCAGCAGCATTGACTGGTCTTACGAGCAGTACGTC.

V usage is TRBV19 and J usage is TRBJ2-3; weak D call: TRBD2 (6 bases). With 3 bases removed from V and 1 base from J, the gap between germline ends came to 14 bases. CDR1 LNHDA and CDR2 SQIVND come from the germline V gene (reference sequence). The CDR3 covers 16 residues. CDR3 region: CASSMSRGPRTDTQYF. The CDR3 coding sequence is TGTGCCAGTAGTATGTCGCGGGGACCTCGCACAGATACGCAGTATTTT.

This clonotype has more than one count but fewer than ten. Likely a read error: the CDR3 ends without its conserved phenylalanine or tryptophan. The J gene is TRBJ2-3, the V gene TRBV7-9, with 9 bases that match TRBD2. The ends lost 5 bases at V and 2 bases at J; junction bases unmatched: 8. The V gene's germline CDR1 is SEHNR and CDR2 FQNEAQ (reference sequence). The CDR3 runs to 16 residues. For the CDR3, the DNA is TGTGCCAGCAGCCCCACCGGGACTAGCTCCACAGATACGCAGTATTTG. This translates into CASSPTGTSSTDTQYL.

This clonotype came up a few times. The rearrangement joins TRBV7-3 to TRBJ2-1, with 8 bases lining up with TRBD1. CDR1 is SGHTA and CDR2 is FQGTGA in the germline V gene. V trimming: 5 bases; J trimming: 10 bases; junction bases outside the gene matches: 7. The CDR3 loop spans 13 amino acids. CDR3 sequence (DNA): TGTGCCAGCAGCCGTTCGGACAGGGACGAGCAGTTCTTC. This encodes CASSRSDRDEQFF. Together with reference TRBV7-3 and TRBJ2-1, the CDR3 gives the full variable domain: GAGVSQTPSNKVTEKGKYVELRCDPISGHTALYWYRQSLGQGPEFLIYFQGTGAADDSGLPNDRFFAVRPEGSVSTLKIQRTERGDSAVYLCASSRSDRDEQFFGPGTRLTVL.

This clonotype was picked up many times. The rearrangement uses TRBV29-1 and TRBJ1-1; TRBD1 might be the D (5 bases). Trimming took off 7 bases at V and 4 bases at J, with 16 bases between the two ends. In germline, CDR1 is SQVTM, CDR2 ANQGSEA. CDR3 length: 13 amino acids. In nucleotides, the CDR3 is TGCAGCGGGTGGGACGGGCGGACCACTGAAGCTTTCTTT. Translation: CSGWDGRTTEAFF.

The rearrangement joins TRBV7-6 to TRBJ2-5; TRBD2 matches 8 bases. Germline CDR1 reads SGHVS; CDR2 reads FNYEAQ. V trimming: 4 bases; J trimming: 4 bases; junction bases outside the gene matches: 8. The CDR3 is 15 amino acids. CDR3 protein: CASSSVAGSGETQYF. The CDR3 nucleotides are TGTGCCAGCAGCTCAGTAGCGGGGTCGGGAGAGACCCAGTACTTC.

This clonotype came up many times. The chain recombines TRBV6-2 or TRBV6-3 with TRBJ2-1; TRBD2 aligns across 12 bases. The CDR3 runs to 17 residues. The germline gives CDR1 MNHEY, CDR2 SVGEGT. Unmatched junction bases numbered 3, after V lost 0 bases and J lost 3 bases. CDR3 amino acids: CASSYSGLAGVYNEQFF. The CDR3 nucleotides are TGTGCCAGCAGTTACTCGGGACTAGCGGGTGTCTACAATGAGCAGTTCTTC.

This clonotype has ten or more counts. The genes are TRBV7-2 and TRBJ2-3; D call uncertain. Trimming left V 3 bases short and J 2 bases short, with 12 bases between. CDR1 and CDR2 (germline): SGHTA, FQGNSA. The CDR3 loop spans 15 amino acids. The CDR3 DNA sequence: TGTGCCAGCAGCTTCCTCGGCTCCTTCACAGATACGCAGTATTTT. It encodes CASSFLGSFTDTQYF.

Only a few counts were recorded for this clonotype. The chain recombines TRBV5-1 with TRBJ1-1, with no clear D. The germline V gene encodes CDR1 SGHRS and CDR2 YFSETQ. Trimming took 1 base from V and 5 from J, leaving 15 bases between them. This CDR3 contains 15 residues. The CDR3 bases are TGCGCCAGCAGCTTGAAGAAGGAGGCCGGGACTGAAGCTTTCTTT. This codes for CASSLKKEAGTEAFF.

The chain uses TRBV7-2 and TRBJ2-3; D is unclear. V was pared by 8 bases and J by 2 bases, with 8 bases between. CDR1 is SGHTA and CDR2 is FQGNSA in the germline V gene. The CDR3 is 12 residues long. CDR3 protein: CASRFTTDTQYF. In DNA, the CDR3 is TGTGCCAGCCGATTTACCACAGATACGCAGTATTTT.

The CDR3 sequence is CASSDRDEKLFF. DNA for the CDR3: TGTGCCAGCAGTGACAGGGACGAAAAACTGTTTTTT. V and J are TRBV2 and TRBJ1-4; TRBD1 is a possible D gene (5 bases). Germline values: CDR1 SNHLY, CDR2 FYNNEI. The CDR3 is made up of 12 amino acids. V was trimmed by 3 bases and J by 8 bases, leaving 7 bases between them.

This clonotype was recorded at least ten times. The V and J genes are TRBV11-2 and TRBJ2-5; possibly TRBD2 for D (5 bases). CDR3 length equals 15 residues. V was cut by 5 bases and J by 7 bases, with 20 bases left in between. CDR1 is SGHAT, CDR2 FQNNGV, per germline. Here the CDR3 reads CASSPQGGTEGTQYF. The CDR3 nucleotides are TGTGCCAGCAGCCCTCAAGGTGGTACAGAGGGGACCCAGTACTTC. The entire variable domain, with the rest obtained from reference TRBV11-2 and TRBJ2-5, is as follows: EAGVAQSPRYKIIEKRQSVAFWCNPISGHATLYWYQQILGQGPKLLIQFQNNGVVDDSQLPKDRFSAERLKGVDSTLKIQPAKLEDSAVYLCASSPQGGTEGTQYFGPGTRLLVL.

This clonotype occurred a few times. V and J are TRBV5-1 and TRBJ1-5; D uncertain. The CDR3 length is 14 residues. CDR1 is SGHRS and CDR2 is YFSETQ in the germline V gene. Trimming took 3 bases from V and 4 from J, leaving 11 bases between them. The CDR3 DNA sequence: TGCGCCAGCAGCTCGCTGGGAGGGAATCAGCCCCAGCATTTT. Its protein product is CASSSLGGNQPQHF.

This clonotype has a count of ten or more. CDR3 region: CASTKGTSGRLNYEQYV. The CDR3 nucleotides read TGTGCCAGCACCAAAGGGACTAGCGGGAGACTGAATTACGAGCAGTACGTC. The V gene is TRBV21-1, the J gene TRBJ2-7; the tabulated D call, TRBD2, remains unverified against the DNA. TRBV21-1 corresponds to a pseudogene. This CDR3 spans 17 amino acids.